The 9 T cell receptor beta chains in this list originate from one sample, sequenced in a study of blood T cell repertoires in COVID-19. TCRdb keeps only in-frame clones here, not all; method: immunoSEQ multiplex PCR. The table shows 50,000 to 70,000 clones, with roughly 84% occurring only once. The sequencing sample was made of peripheral blood. The receptors derive from a man in his 70s with active COVID-19.

The rearrangement links TRBV7-9 to TRBJ2-1; no firm D call. Germline-derived CDR1 and CDR2 are SEHNR and FQNEAQ (reference sequence). Trimming removed 1 base from V and 7 bases from J, with 11 bases in between. The CDR3 sequence is 14 residues long. The CDR3 DNA sequence: TGTGCCAGCAGCTTAGTGTCGGCGGCTAATGAGCAGTTCTTC. It is translated as CASSLVSAANEQFF.

This clone was detected once. The V call is TRBV7-2, the J call TRBJ2-7, with 7 bases that match TRBD2. The CDR3 runs 14 residues. Germline V lookup: CDR1 SGHTA, CDR2 FQGNSA. Unmatched junction bases numbered 8, after V lost 5 bases and J lost 4 bases. The DNA of the CDR3 is TGTGCCAGCAGCCCCGGATGGGGGGGGTACGAGCAGTACTTC. It codes for CASSPGWGGYEQYF.

The rearrangement uses TRBV7-6 and TRBJ2-1; 9 bases agree with TRBD2. Unmatched junction bases numbered 9, after V lost 6 bases and J lost 6 bases. CDR1 is SGHVS, CDR2 FNYEAQ, per germline. The CDR3 spans 15 residues. CDR3 protein: CASRVVAGGRNEQFF. DNA for the CDR3: TGTGCCAGCAGGGTAGTGGCGGGAGGGCGCAATGAGCAGTTCTTC.

This clone was seen a handful of times. The chain joins TRBV30 to TRBJ2-5; D not certain. Trimming took 3 bases from V and 1 from J, leaving 9 bases between them. CDR1 and CDR2 (germline): GTSNPN, SVGIG (reference sequence). The CDR3 is 13 residues long. The DNA for the CDR3 is TGTGCCTGGAGAGGCGGTAGCCAAGAGACCCAGTACTTC. This gives the protein CAWRGGSQETQYF.

The chain recombines TRBV11-3 with TRBJ2-1; tentative D call: TRBD2 (5 bases). This CDR3 region has 13 residues. Trimming took off 5 bases at V and 9 bases at J, with 14 bases between the two ends. Germline V gene lookup returns CDR1 SGHNT and CDR2 YENEEA. The CDR3 protein is CASSPRTSSEQFF. CDR3 DNA sequence: TGTGCCAGCAGCCCGAGAACTAGTAGTGAGCAGTTCTTC. Drawing the rest from reference TRBV11-3 and TRBJ2-1, the complete variable domain is EAGVVQSPRYKIIEKKQPVAFWCNPISGHNTLYWYLQNLGQGPELLIRYENEEAVDDSQLPKDRFSAERLKGVDSTLKIQPAELGDSAVYLCASSPRTSSEQFFGPGTRLTVL.

This clone showed up just a few times. The genes are TRBV11-2 and TRBJ1-1; 8 bases fit TRBD1. This CDR3 region has 17 residues. From germline, CDR1 is SGHAT and CDR2 FQNNGV. V was clipped by 5 bases and J by 1 base; unmatched bases: 12. Here the CDR3 DNA reads TGTGCCAGCAGCCAATTCGGACAGGGTGGGGCGAACACTGAAGCTTTCTTT. It encodes CASSQFGQGGANTEAFF.

For the CDR3, the DNA is TGTGCCAGCAGCCAGGGGCCCTCCGAGCAGTACTTC. Its protein product is CASSQGPSEQYF. The gene calls are TRBV3-1 (or the pseudogene TRBV3-2) and TRBJ2-7, with D possibly TRBD1 on 5 matching bases. CDR1 and CDR2 from the germline V gene are LGHDT and YNNKEL (reference sequence). The CDR3 is made up of 12 amino acids. V lost 3 bases and J lost 6, with 9 bases in between.

This sequence joins TRBV7-2 and TRBJ2-1; the D gene is possibly TRBD2 (6 bases). This CDR3 region has 14 residues. V gave up 0 bases and J gave up 9 bases, with 12 bases separating them. Germline V gives CDR1 SGHTA, CDR2 FQGNSA. The CDR3 here is CASSLALAGAEQFF. CDR3 bases: TGTGCCAGCAGCTTAGCACTAGCCGGTGCTGAGCAGTTCTTC.

This clone was seen just once. V usage is TRBV30 and J usage is TRBJ1-2; 9 bases fit TRBD1. The CDR3 consists of 12 residues. J gave up 8 bases and V 3 bases, and 4 bases lay outside the gene matches. The germline V gene has CDR1 GTSNPN and CDR2 SVGIG (reference sequence). In DNA, the CDR3 is TGTGCCTGGAGGGGACAGGGAAAAGGCTACACCTTC. Amino acids: CAWRGQGKGYTF.